These 9 T cell receptor beta chains were sequenced from one sample in a study of metastatic and nonmetastatic thyroid tumors (dated by TCRdb to the early 2020s). The receptor library was made with PCR. Sequenced on an Illumina HiSeq 4000. TCRdb trimmed public reads at Q25 via fastp, called clones via MiXCR and kept in-frame beta chains. The sample table shows 4,900 or so clones, and roughly a third are seen once. Clones ranked in the top ten supply approximately 24% of the sample. None of the patients had been given any treatment before thyroid surgery. Sequencing used adjacent normal tissue. These receptors originate from a female donor with papillary thyroid cancer or a benign thyroid nodule (not recorded which). Some clones in this sample may be carry-over from other donors' samples.

This clone was recorded at least ten times. The CDR3 region is CASSPSYNEQFF. In nucleotides, the CDR3 is TGCGCCAGCAGCCCTTCATACAATGAGCAGTTCTTC. This chain uses TRBV5-1 with TRBJ2-1; D is undetermined. CDR1 and CDR2 (germline): SGHRS, YFSETQ. The CDR3 is made up of 12 amino acids. With 4 bases removed from V and 4 bases from J, the gap between germline ends came to 6 bases.

This chain connects TRBV28 to TRBJ2-3; D is ambiguous. The CDR3 is 16 residues long. Trimming removed 7 bases from V and 6 bases from J, with 23 bases in between. Germline V gene sequence: CDR1 MDHEN, CDR2 SYDVKM. The CDR3 loop is CASTRKPLGRWDTQYF. DNA for the CDR3: TGTGCCAGCACCCGAAAACCCCTGGGCCGGTGGGATACGCAGTATTTT.

The rearrangement links TRBV28 to TRBJ1-6; D is undetermined. Trimming stripped 8 bases from V and 6 bases from J, with 17 bases between. CDR1 is MDHEN, CDR2 SYDVKM, per germline. CDR3 size: 15 residues. CDR3 nucleotide sequence: TGTGCCAGCCTTCAAACTGAGGGATTTAATTCACCCCTCCACTTT. Its protein is CASLQTEGFNSPLHF.

The chain uses TRBV7-6 and TRBJ1-3; no clear D. This CDR3 has 14 residues. Looked up from germline, CDR1 is SGHVS and CDR2 is FNYEAQ. V lost 5 bases to trimming and J lost 0 bases, with 8 bases between them. For the CDR3, the DNA is TGTGCCAGCAGCACCACAGTCTCTGGAAACACCATATATTTT. It is translated as CASSTTVSGNTIYF.

The rearrangement links TRBV5-1 to TRBJ1-2; 9 positions agree with TRBD1. This CDR3 has 14 residues. V was clipped by 4 bases and J by 7 bases; unmatched bases: 8. CDR1 and CDR2 (germline): SGHRS, YFSETQ. This chain's CDR3 is CASSPGGQGSGYTF. CDR3 DNA sequence: TGCGCCAGCAGCCCCGGGGGACAGGGTAGTGGCTACACCTTC.

On this clone: Sequence at one end of the junction differs from germline and may be a read error. The chain joins TRBV27 to TRBJ2-6; D could derive from TRBD1 or TRBD2 (5 bases each). Germline CDR1 is MNHEY and CDR2 is SMNVEV (reference sequence). The CDR3 extends over 17 amino acids. This chain's CDR3 is CASSLFVGRTGANFLTF. In DNA, the CDR3 is TGTGCCAGCAGTTTATTCGTGGGGCGGACTGGGGCCAACTTCCTGACTTTC.

By proportion, this clone is medium-sized (0.01 to 0.1%). V and J are TRBV25-1 and TRBJ2-2; 7 bases match TRBD2. The CDR3 has 14 amino acids. Germline V gene lookup returns CDR1 MGHDK and CDR2 SYGVNS. The V and J ends lost 8 bases and 0 bases, in that order; junction bases with no gene match: 3. The chain's CDR3 is CASVAGANTGELFF. CDR3 in DNA: TGTGCCAGCGTAGCGGGCGCGAACACCGGGGAGCTGTTTTTT.

The chain employs TRBV5-1 and TRBJ1-2; D not certain. The CDR3 sequence is 13 residues long. Deletions cut 5 bases from V and 3 bases from J, with 11 bases between. Germline CDR1 is SGHRS and CDR2 is YFSETQ. The CDR3 region has the DNA TGCGCCAGCAGTTCCGGGAGTGACTATGGCTACACCTTC. It encodes CASSSGSDYGYTF. Full variable domain (missing parts from reference TRBV5-1 and TRBJ1-2): KAGVTQTPRYLIKTRGQQVTLSCSPISGHRSVSWYQQTPGQGLQFLFEYFSETQRNKGNFPGRFSGRQFSNSRSEMNVSTLELGDSALYLCASSSGSDYGYTFGSGTRLTVV.

This sequence joins TRBV4-3 and TRBJ1-4, with TRBD1 as a possible D gene (6 bases). The length of the CDR3 is 16 residues. V was pared by 0 bases and J by 4 bases, with 12 bases between. Germline V CDR1 and CDR2: LGHNA, YSLEER. The CDR3 region is CASSQDVQGLNEKLFF. CDR3 sequence (DNA): TGCGCCAGCAGCCAAGACGTACAGGGTCTTAATGAAAAACTGTTTTTT.